This TCR beta chain comes out of a study of blood T cell repertoires in COVID-19. Study at large: Specimens from acute and convalescent COVID-19 originated in the United States, Italy and Spain.

Clones were sequenced by immunoSEQ multiplex PCR, and TCRdb holds only the in-frame ones, with some missing. The sample comprises roughly 390,000 clones, roughly 86% of which are singletons, and more than 9% rests with the top ten. The CDR3 has 15 amino acids. Germline V lookup: CDR1 SGDLS, CDR2 YYNGEE. Trimming cost V 4 bases and J 6 bases; bases outside gene matches: 12. Material for sequencing was peripheral blood. This TCR came from a young woman with COVID-19, enrolled during active disease. This sequence joins TRBV9 and TRBJ2-7; 8 bases are shared with TRBD1. CDR3 DNA: TGTGCCAGCAGCACCGGACCGGGGACAGGAGGCGAGCAGTACTTC. This sequence encodes CASSTGPGTGGEQYF.